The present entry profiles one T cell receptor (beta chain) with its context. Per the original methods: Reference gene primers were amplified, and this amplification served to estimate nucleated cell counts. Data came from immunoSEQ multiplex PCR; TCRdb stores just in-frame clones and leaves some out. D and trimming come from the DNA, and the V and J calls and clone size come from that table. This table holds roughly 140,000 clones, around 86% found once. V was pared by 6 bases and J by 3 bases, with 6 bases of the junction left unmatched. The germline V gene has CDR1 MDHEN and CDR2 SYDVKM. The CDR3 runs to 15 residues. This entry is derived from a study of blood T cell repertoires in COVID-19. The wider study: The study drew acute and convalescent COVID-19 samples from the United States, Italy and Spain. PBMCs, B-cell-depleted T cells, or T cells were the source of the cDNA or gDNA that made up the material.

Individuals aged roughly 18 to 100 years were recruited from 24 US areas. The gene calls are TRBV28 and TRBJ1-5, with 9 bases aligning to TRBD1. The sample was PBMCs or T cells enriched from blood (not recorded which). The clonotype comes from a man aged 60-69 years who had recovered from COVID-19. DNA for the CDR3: TGTGCCAGCAGCCCTCGGGACAGGGTCAATCAGCCCCAGCATTTT. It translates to CASSPRDRVNQPQHF.